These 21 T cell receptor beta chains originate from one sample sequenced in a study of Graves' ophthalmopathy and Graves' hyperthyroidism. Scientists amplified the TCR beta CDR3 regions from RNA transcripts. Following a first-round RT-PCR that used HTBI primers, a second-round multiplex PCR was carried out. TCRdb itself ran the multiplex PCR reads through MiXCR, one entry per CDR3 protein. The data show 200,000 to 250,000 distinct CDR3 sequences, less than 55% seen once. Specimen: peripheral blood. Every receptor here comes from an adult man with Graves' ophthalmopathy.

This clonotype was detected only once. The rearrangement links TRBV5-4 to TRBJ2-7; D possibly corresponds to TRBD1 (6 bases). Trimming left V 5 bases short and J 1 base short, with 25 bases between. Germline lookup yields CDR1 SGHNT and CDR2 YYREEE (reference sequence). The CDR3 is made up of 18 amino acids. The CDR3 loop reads CASSSINPGQGYSYEQYF. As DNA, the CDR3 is TGTGCCAGCAGTTCCATCAACCCGGGGCAGGGGTATTCCTACGAGCAGTACTTC.

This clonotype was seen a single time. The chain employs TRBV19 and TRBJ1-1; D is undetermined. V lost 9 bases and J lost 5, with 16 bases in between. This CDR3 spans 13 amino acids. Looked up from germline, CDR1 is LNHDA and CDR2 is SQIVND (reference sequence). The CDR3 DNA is TGTGCCAGCAGGATACCTCAAGGGACTGAAGCTTTCTTT. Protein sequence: CASRIPQGTEAFF.

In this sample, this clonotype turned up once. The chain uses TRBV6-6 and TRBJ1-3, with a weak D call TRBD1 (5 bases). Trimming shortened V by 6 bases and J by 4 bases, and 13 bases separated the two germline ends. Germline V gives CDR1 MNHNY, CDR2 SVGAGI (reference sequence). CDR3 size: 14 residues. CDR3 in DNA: TGTGCCAGCAGAGCAGGGTTGGGAGGAAACACCATATATTTT. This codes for CASRAGLGGNTIYF.

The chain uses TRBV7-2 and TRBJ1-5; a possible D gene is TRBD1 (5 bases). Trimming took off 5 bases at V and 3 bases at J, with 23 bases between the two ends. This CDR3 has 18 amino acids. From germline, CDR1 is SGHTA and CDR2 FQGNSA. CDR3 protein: CASSHPAGTPHFNQPQHF. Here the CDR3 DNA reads TGTGCCAGCAGCCACCCAGCCGGGACCCCTCACTTCAATCAGCCCCAGCATTTT.

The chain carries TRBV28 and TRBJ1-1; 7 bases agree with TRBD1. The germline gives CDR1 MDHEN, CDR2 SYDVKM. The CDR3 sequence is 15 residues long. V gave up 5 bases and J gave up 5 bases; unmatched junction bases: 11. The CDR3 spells CASSPADRVTTEAFF. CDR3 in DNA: TGTGCCAGCAGTCCCGCTGACAGGGTGACGACTGAAGCTTTCTTT.

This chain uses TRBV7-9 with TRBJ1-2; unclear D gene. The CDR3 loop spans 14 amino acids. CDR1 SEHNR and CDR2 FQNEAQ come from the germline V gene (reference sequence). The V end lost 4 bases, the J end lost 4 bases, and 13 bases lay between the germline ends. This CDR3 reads CASSSEGMGYGYTF. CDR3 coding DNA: TGTGCCAGCAGCTCGGAGGGCATGGGCTATGGCTACACCTTC.

The CDR3 DNA reads TGTGCCAGCAGCTTAGGATGGGGAAATGAGCAGTACTTC. Protein: CASSLGWGNEQYF. The chain employs TRBV7-2 and TRBJ2-7, with unresolved D. CDR3 size: 13 residues. V was clipped by 1 base and J by 7 bases, with 11 bases between them. Germline-derived CDR1 and CDR2 are SGHTA and FQGNSA.

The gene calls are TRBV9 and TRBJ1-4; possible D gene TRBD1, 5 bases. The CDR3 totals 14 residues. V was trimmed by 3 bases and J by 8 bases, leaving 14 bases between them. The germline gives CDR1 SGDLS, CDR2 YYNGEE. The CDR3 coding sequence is TGTGCCAGCAGCGCGGGCTGGGGGGGAGAAAAACTGTTTTTT. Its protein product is CASSAGWGGEKLFF. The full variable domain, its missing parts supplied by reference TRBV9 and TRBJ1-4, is DSGVTQTPKHLITATGQRVTLRCSPRSGDLSVYWYQQSLDQGLQFLIQYYNGEERAKGNILERFSAQQFPDLHSELNLSSLELGDSALYFCASSAGWGGEKLFFGSGTQLSVL.

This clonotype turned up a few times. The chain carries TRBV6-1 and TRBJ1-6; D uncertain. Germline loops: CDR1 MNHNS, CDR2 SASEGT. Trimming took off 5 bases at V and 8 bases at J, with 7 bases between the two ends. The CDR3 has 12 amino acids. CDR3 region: CASSYGYSPLHF. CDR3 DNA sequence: TGTGCCAGCAGTTACGGCTATTCACCCCTCCACTTT.

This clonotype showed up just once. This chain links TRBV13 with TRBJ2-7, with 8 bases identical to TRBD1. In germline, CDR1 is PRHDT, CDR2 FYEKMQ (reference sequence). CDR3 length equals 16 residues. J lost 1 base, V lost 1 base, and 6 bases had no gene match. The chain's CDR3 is CASSLVGQDPSYEQYF. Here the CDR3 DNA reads TGTGCCAGCAGCTTAGTGGGACAGGATCCTTCCTACGAGCAGTACTTC.

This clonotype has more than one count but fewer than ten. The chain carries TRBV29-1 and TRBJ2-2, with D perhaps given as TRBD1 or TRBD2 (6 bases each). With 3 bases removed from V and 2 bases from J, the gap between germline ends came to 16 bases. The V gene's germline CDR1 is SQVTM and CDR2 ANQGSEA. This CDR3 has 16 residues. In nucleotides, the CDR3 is TGCAGCGTTGAGGCCAGGGGAGGAATTAACACCGGGGAGCTGTTTTTT. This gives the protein CSVEARGGINTGELFF.

CDR3 loop: CSVGRRTEAFF. The CDR3 nucleotides are TGCAGCGTCGGGAGAAGAACTGAAGCTTTCTTT. The chain combines TRBV29-1 with TRBJ1-1; no firm D call. The germline CDR1 and CDR2 sequences are SQVTM and ANQGSEA. The CDR3 has 11 residues. With 6 bases removed from V and 5 bases from J, the gap between germline ends came to 10 bases. The full variable domain, rest sourced from reference TRBV29-1 and TRBJ1-1, is SAVISQKPSRDICQRGTSLTIQCQVDSQVTMMFWYRQQPGQSLTLIATANQGSEATYESGFVIDKFPISRPNLTFSTLTVSNMSPEDSSIYLCSVGRRTEAFFGQGTRLTVV.

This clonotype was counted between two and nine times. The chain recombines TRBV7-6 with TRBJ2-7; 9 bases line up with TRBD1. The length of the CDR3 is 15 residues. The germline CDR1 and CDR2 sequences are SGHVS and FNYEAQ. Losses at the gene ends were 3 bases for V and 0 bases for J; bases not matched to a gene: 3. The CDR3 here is CASSFGTGTSYEQYF. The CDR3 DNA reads TGTGCCAGCAGCTTTGGGACAGGGACCTCCTACGAGCAGTACTTC.

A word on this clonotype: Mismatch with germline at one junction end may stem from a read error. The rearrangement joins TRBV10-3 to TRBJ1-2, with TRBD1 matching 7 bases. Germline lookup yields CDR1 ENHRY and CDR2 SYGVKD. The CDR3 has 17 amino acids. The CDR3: CASSDPPGGLANYGYTF. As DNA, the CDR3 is TGTGCCAGCAGTGATCCGCCAGGGGGTTTAGCTAACTATGGCTACACCTTC.

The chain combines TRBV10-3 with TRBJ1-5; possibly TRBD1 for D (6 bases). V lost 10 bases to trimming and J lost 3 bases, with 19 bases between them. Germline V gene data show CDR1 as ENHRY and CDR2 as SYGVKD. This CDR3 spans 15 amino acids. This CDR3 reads CASSVGQPFNQPQHF. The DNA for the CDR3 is TGTGCCAGCAGCGTTGGACAGCCATTCAATCAGCCCCAGCATTTT.

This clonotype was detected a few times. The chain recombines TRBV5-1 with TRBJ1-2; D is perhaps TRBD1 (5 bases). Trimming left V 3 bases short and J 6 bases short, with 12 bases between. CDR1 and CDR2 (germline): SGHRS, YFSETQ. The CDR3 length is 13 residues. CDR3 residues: CASSSGGRDGYTF. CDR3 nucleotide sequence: TGCGCCAGCAGCTCGGGGGGTCGGGATGGCTACACCTTC.

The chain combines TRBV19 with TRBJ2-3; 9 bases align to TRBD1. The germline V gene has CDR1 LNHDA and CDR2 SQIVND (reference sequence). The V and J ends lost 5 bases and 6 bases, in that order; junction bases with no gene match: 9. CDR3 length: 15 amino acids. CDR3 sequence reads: CASSLRDRVWDTQYF. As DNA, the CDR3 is TGTGCCAGTAGTCTCCGGGACAGGGTTTGGGATACGCAGTATTTT.

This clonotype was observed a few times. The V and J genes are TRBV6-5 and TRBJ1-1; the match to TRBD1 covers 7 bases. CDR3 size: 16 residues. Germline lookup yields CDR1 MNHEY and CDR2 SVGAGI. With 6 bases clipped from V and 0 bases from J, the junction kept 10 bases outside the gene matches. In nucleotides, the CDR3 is TGTGCCAGCAGGGGACTCGGGACAGAGATGAACACTGAAGCTTTCTTT. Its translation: CASRGLGTEMNTEAFF.

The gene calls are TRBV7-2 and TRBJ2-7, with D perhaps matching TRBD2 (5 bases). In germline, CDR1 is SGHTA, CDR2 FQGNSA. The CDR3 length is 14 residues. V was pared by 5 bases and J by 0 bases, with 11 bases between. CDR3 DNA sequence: TGTGCCAGCAGCCATAGCGAAATCTCCTACGAGCAGTACTTC. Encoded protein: CASSHSEISYEQYF.

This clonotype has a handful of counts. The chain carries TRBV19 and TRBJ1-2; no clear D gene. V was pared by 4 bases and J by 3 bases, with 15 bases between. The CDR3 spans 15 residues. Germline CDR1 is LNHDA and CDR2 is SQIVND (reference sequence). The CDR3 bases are TGTGCCAGTAGTAGTGCAGCACTAGAATACTATGGCTACACCTTC. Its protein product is CASSSAALEYYGYTF.

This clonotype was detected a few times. In nucleotides, the CDR3 is TGTGCCAGCAGTTTTACAGGGGGCAAGAACACTGAAGCTTTCTTT. Amino acid sequence: CASSFTGGKNTEAFF. The chain recombines TRBV6-1 with TRBJ1-1; the match to TRBD1 covers 9 bases. Germline V gene lookup returns CDR1 MNHNS and CDR2 SASEGT. The V segment lost 5 bases and the J segment 1 base; nucleotides outside the gene matches: 5. This CDR3 comprises 15 residues.